This T cell receptor (beta chain) is from a study of somatic mutations in cytotoxic T cells in rheumatoid arthritis. Notes on the study in general: Age-matched healthy controls and rheumatoid arthritis patients had CD8+ T-cell clonality that did not differ significantly. Antigens bound by the expanded CD8+ clones were not identified.

About this clone itself: Its target is unknown.

Libraries were prepared by immunoSEQ multiplex PCR; TCRdb keeps only in-frame clonotypes and omits some of them. Of 5,500 to 6,500 clones listed, around 74% are singletons. V gave up 3 bases and J gave up 6 bases, with 16 bases separating them. The CDR3 totals 15 residues. Germline-derived CDR1 and CDR2 are LGHNA and YNFKEQ. This chain joins TRBV4-2 and TRBJ2-3; no reliable D call. The sequence was obtained from a woman aged 45-59 years in good health. The source material was CD8+ T cells sorted from blood. CDR3 sequence reads: CASSQEYGRGDTQYF. DNA for the CDR3: TGTGCCAGCAGCCAGGAATACGGTCGAGGTGATACGCAGTATTTT.